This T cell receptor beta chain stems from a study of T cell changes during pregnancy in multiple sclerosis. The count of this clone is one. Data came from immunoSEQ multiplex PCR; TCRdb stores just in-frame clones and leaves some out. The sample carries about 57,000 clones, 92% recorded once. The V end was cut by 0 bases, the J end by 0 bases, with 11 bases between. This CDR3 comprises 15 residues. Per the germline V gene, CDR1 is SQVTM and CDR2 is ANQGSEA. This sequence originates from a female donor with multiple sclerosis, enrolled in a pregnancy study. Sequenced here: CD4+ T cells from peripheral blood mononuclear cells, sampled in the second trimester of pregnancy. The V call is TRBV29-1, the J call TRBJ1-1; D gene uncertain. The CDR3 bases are TGCAGCGTTGAAGATTGGGCTCCCATGAACACTGAAGCTTTCTTT. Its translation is CSVEDWAPMNTEAFF.